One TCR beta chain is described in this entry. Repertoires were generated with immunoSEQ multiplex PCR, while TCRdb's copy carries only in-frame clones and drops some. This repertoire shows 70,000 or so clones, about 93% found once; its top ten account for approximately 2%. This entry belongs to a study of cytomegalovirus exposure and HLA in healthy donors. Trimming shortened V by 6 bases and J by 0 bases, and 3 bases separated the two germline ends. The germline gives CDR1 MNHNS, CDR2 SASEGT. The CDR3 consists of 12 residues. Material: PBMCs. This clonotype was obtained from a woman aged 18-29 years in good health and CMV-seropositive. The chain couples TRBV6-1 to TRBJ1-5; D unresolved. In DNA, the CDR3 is TGTGCCAGCAGCTTTAGCAATCAGCCCCAGCATTTT. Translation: CASSFSNQPQHF.